The rows below give T cell receptor beta chains drawn from one sample of a study of somatic mutations in cytotoxic T cells in rheumatoid arthritis. Sequencing was performed with immunoSEQ multiplex PCR; in TCRdb, only in-frame clones are kept and a portion is missing. The data contain some 30,000 clones, approximately 86% of them singletons. The sample was CD8+ T cells sorted from blood. The receptors stem from an adult with rheumatoid arthritis. The CDR3 runs from the conserved cysteine through the conserved F or W. The order of the fields is D gene, V gene, J gene, clone size, CDR3 protein, CDR3 DNA. The D gene is left open where the match is weak. Some rows mark clone size as missing; the rest say once, few, many or name a class of expanded clone.

>TRBD1|TRBV4-1|TRBJ1-2|.
CASSHLGQGASNGYTF
TGCGCCAGCAGCCATCTTGGACAGGGGGCATCGAATGGCTACACCTTC
>.|TRBV10-3|TRBJ2-7|.
CAIMKVGEEQYF
TGTGCCATCATGAAAGTGGGAGAAGAGCAGTACTTC
>.|TRBV6-6|TRBJ1-2|.
CASRLGTPFNGYTF
TGTGCCAGCAGACTCGGGACCCCCTTCAATGGCTACACCTTC
>.|TRBV4-2|TRBJ1-2|.
CASSQEGGATGPHGYTF
TGTGCCAGCAGCCAAGAAGGCGGTGCCACAGGGCCCCATGGCTACACCTTC
>.|TRBV30|TRBJ1-1|.
CAWSLGGVNTEAFF
TGTGCCTGGAGTTTGGGGGGGGTGAACACTGAAGCTTTCTTT
>.|TRBV19|TRBJ2-7|.
CASSMDLGLTYEQYF
TGTGCCAGTAGTATGGATTTGGGGCTAACCTACGAGCAGTACTTC
>TRBD2|TRBV7-8|TRBJ2-3|.
CASSLALAGENTDTQYF
TGTGCCAGCAGCTTAGCTTTGGCGGGGGAGAACACAGATACGCAGTATTTT
>.|TRBV28|TRBJ1-2|.
CASSSGQTNYGYTF
TGTGCCAGCAGTTCCGGACAGACTAACTATGGCTACACCTTC
>TRBD1|TRBV7-3|TRBJ2-1|.
CASSSPGQGVINEQFF
TGTGCCAGCAGCTCTCCGGGACAGGGGGTTATCAATGAGCAGTTCTTC
>.|TRBV27|TRBJ1-2|.
CASSLEFGGGYTF
TGTGCCAGCAGTCTAGAATTCGGGGGCGGCTACACCTTC
>TRBD1|TRBV7-9|TRBJ2-2|few
CASSLGQGSRSGELFF
TGTGCCAGCAGCTTAGGACAGGGAAGTAGGTCCGGGGAGCTGTTTTTT
>.|TRBV27|TRBJ2-5|.
CASSLWGRRETQYF
TGTGCCAGCAGTTTATGGGGTCGTCGGGAGACCCAGTACTTC
>TRBD2|TRBV30|TRBJ2-5|.
CAWRGLAGSKGQETQYF
TGTGCCTGGAGGGGACTAGCGGGATCGAAGGGGCAAGAGACCCAGTACTTC
>.|TRBV7-6|TRBJ2-1|.
CASSPTGIYNEQFF
TGTGCCAGCAGCCCGACCGGAATTTACAATGAGCAGTTCTTC
>TRBD2|TRBV4-3|TRBJ2-3|.
CASSQEGGAGRSTDTQYF
TGCGCCAGCAGCCAAGAGGGGGGAGCGGGGAGAAGCACAGATACGCAGTATTTT
>.|TRBV9|TRBJ1-2|.
CASSQEGYGYTF
TGTGCCAGCAGCCAGGAGGGTTATGGCTACACCTTC
>TRBD1|TRBV5-6|TRBJ2-7|.
CASSAGQGSYEQYF
TGTGCCAGCAGCGCGGGACAGGGCTCCTACGAGCAGTACTTC
>.|TRBV7-8|TRBJ2-7|.
CASSLGGGMTYEQYF
TGTGCCAGCAGCTTAGGGGGCGGGATGACCTACGAGCAGTACTTC
>TRBD2|TRBV7-8|TRBJ2-7|.
CASSETSGRVHEQYF
TGTGCCAGCAGCGAAACTAGCGGGAGGGTCCACGAGCAGTACTTC
>.|TRBV30|TRBJ1-1|once
CAGGGQTGTEAFF
TGTGCCGGGGGAGGACAGACGGGAACTGAAGCTTTCTTT
>TRBD2|TRBV19|TRBJ2-7|once
CASRVSGSSSYEQYF
TGTGCCAGTAGAGTTAGCGGGAGTAGCTCCTACGAGCAGTACTTC
>.|TRBV7-6|TRBJ1-2|.
CASSIREAVYGYTF
TGTGCCAGCAGCATCAGGGAGGCTGTCTATGGCTACACCTTC
>.|TRBV2|TRBJ1-1|few
CASSEAGWTEAFF
TGTGCCAGCAGTGAGGCAGGGTGGACTGAAGCTTTCTTT
>TRBD1|TRBV11-2|TRBJ1-2|.
CASSDWDRLGYTF
TGTGCCAGCAGCGATTGGGACAGGCTTGGCTACACCTTC
>TRBD2|TRBV19|TRBJ2-3|.
CASSIVAGGTDTQYF
TGTGCCAGTAGTATCGTAGCGGGAGGGACAGATACGCAGTATTTT
>.|TRBV12-5|TRBJ2-3|.
CASGLIPTPWANFDTQYF
TGTGCTAGTGGTTTGATACCGACACCCTGGGCCAACTTTGATACGCAGTATTTT
>.|TRBV30|TRBJ2-5|.
CAWGGDTQETQYF
TGTGCCTGGGGGGGGGACACCCAAGAGACCCAGTACTTC
>.|TRBV30|TRBJ1-2|.
CAWSVPGYDPNYGYTF
TGTGCCTGGAGTGTACCCGGCTACGACCCTAACTATGGCTACACCTTC
>.|TRBV7-2|TRBJ2-2|.
CASSSRHYGDNTGELFF
TGTGCCAGCAGCTCTCGACATTATGGGGATAACACCGGGGAGCTGTTTTTT
>.|TRBV29-1|TRBJ1-1|.
CSVEASQGSPEAFF
TGCAGCGTTGAAGCGTCACAGGGAAGTCCTGAAGCTTTCTTT
>.|TRBV4-2|TRBJ1-2|.
CASSQADIVYGYTF
TGTGCCAGCAGCCAAGCGGACATAGTCTATGGCTACACCTTC
>.|TRBV28|TRBJ2-5|.
CASSLSGDEETQYF
TGTGCCAGCAGTTTATCAGGGGATGAGGAGACCCAGTACTTC
>.|TRBV11-2|TRBJ1-4|.
CASSLQRGTNEKLFF
TGTGCCAGCAGCCTTCAGAGGGGAACTAATGAAAAACTGTTTTTT
>.|TRBV6-1|TRBJ2-1|.
CASSEVTPYSYNEQFF
TGTGCCAGCAGTGAAGTTACGCCGTATTCCTACAATGAGCAGTTCTTC
>.|TRBV15|TRBJ2-5|once
CATSRDFGGEKETQYF
TGTGCCACCAGCAGGGATTTTGGCGGGGAGAAAGAGACCCAGTACTTC
>.|TRBV9|TRBJ2-3|.
CASLSGQLSTDTQYF
TGTGCCAGCCTATCCGGACAACTAAGCACAGATACGCAGTATTTT
>.|TRBV27|TRBJ2-1|.
CASSLGSNEQFF
TGTGCCAGCAGTCTCGGATCCAATGAGCAGTTCTTC
>.|TRBV5-1|TRBJ2-1|.
CASSPGAGAYNEQFF
TGCGCCAGCAGCCCGGGGGCCGGGGCCTACAATGAGCAGTTCTTC
>.|TRBV27|TRBJ1-2|.
CASSLSGGIVMHGYTF
TGTGCCAGCAGTTTATCGGGAGGGATCGTTATGCATGGCTACACCTTC
>TRBD1|TRBV5-4|TRBJ1-3|.
CASSLEAGQGIGNTIYF
TGTGCCAGCAGCTTGGAGGCGGGACAGGGGATTGGAAACACCATATATTTT
>TRBD1|TRBV6-1|TRBJ2-7|.
CASSERTGVLYEQYF
TGTGCCAGCAGTGAAAGGACAGGGGTTCTGTACGAGCAGTACTTC
>.|TRBV7-9|TRBJ2-7|.
CASSEFSYEQYF
TGTGCCAGCAGTGAATTCAGCTACGAGCAGTACTTC
>TRBD1|TRBV15|TRBJ2-7|.
CATSKTGYSYEQYF
TGTGCCACCAGCAAGACAGGGTACTCCTACGAGCAGTACTTC
>.|TRBV7-9|TRBJ1-3|once
CASGSNEDF
TGTGCCAGCGGCTCTAACGAGGATTTT
>.|TRBV21-1|TRBJ1-6|.
CASSKLGLTRHSPLHF
TGTGCCAGCAGCAAATTGGGTCTTACCCGCCACTCACCCCTCCACTTT
>.|TRBV6-5|TRBJ2-1|.
CASSYSDSSYNEQFF
TGTGCCAGCAGTTACTCCGACAGCTCCTACAATGAGCAGTTCTTC
>TRBD2|TRBV7-3|TRBJ2-5|.
CASSLGREGLGGETQYF
TGTGCCAGCAGCTTGGGGCGGGAGGGCCTAGGAGGAGAGACCCAGTACTTC
>TRBD1|TRBV15|TRBJ1-4|.
CATRPTGTGDEKLFF
TGTGCCACCAGACCCACCGGGACAGGGGATGAAAAACTGTTTTTT
>TRBD1|TRBV7-8|TRBJ2-3|once
CASSSDRGISTDTQYF
TGTGCCAGCAGCTCCGACAGGGGTATTAGCACAGATACGCAGTATTTT
>.|TRBV6-6|TRBJ1-6|few
CASSYSSPSNSPLHF
TGTGCCAGCAGTTACTCTTCCCCCAGCAATTCACCCCTCCACTTT
>.|TRBV27|TRBJ1-1|.
CASSLSAYTEAFF
TGTGCCAGCAGTTTAAGTGCTTACACTGAAGCTTTCTTT
>TRBD1|TRBV6-5|TRBJ2-7|.
CASSPGQGYDEQYF
TGTGCCAGCAGCCCGGGACAGGGGTACGACGAGCAGTACTTC
>TRBD2|TRBV7-2|TRBJ2-1|.
CASSFSGNPFGEQFF
TGTGCCAGCAGCTTTAGCGGGAACCCGTTCGGTGAGCAGTTCTTC
>TRBD1|TRBV5-1|TRBJ1-2|.
CASSSGQGLYGYTF
TGCGCCAGCAGCTCCGGACAGGGGCTCTATGGCTACACCTTC